The clone carrying this TCR beta chain was seen a few times. Its antigen is still unknown. The CDR3 spans 15 residues. The ends were cut back, 6 bases at V and 5 bases at J, with 16 bases in the middle. CDR1 and CDR2 from the germline V gene are SEHNR and FQNEAQ (reference sequence). TCRdb redid the calling of the reads with MiXCR, one entry per CDR3 protein. The sample has around 710,000 distinct CDR3 sequences; 25% to 30% are singletons. This entry is derived from a study of T cell repertoires in cytomegalovirus infection. Turning to the study itself: Both recently identified HLA-C-restricted and well-studied HLA-B-restricted CMV epitopes were used in the study. A matching HLA type, together with CMV infection, was signaled by public TCR beta signatures.

General observations from the study: The study found HLA-C-restricted CMV-specific TCR beta clonotypes dominating the ex vivo response. Cumulative frequency of public TCR beta families picked out carriers of CMV plus the relevant HLA.

The gene calls are TRBV7-9 and TRBJ2-2, with D unresolved. The TCR was taken from a human donor in good health (CMV status not recorded). Some clones in this sample may be carry-over from other donors' samples. Sequenced here: cultured CD8+ T cells from PBMCs, sampled from culture after CMV antigen stimulation. The DNA of the CDR3 is TGTGCCAGCAGTCAAAAGGTGACTTCGACCGGGGAGCTGTTTTTT. The encoded protein is CASSQKVTSTGELFF. Filled out from reference TRBV7-9 and TRBJ2-2, the complete variable domain reads DTGVSQNPRHKITKRGQNVTFRCDPISEHNRLYWYRQTLGQGPEFLTYFQNEAQLEKSRLLSDRFSAERPKGSFSTLEIQRTEQGDSAMYLCASSQKVTSTGELFFGEGSRLTVL.